A single sample gave rise to the 4 T cell receptor beta chains below, sequenced in a study of cytomegalovirus exposure and HLA in healthy donors. This PCR relied on a set of 60 Vbeta primers and 13 Jbeta primers. Clones were sequenced by immunoSEQ multiplex PCR, and TCRdb holds only the in-frame ones, with some missing. The table lists roughly 78,000 clones. The sequenced material came from PBMCs. The receptors originated from a boy between 10 and 17 years old in good health and CMV-seronegative.

The gene calls are TRBV28 and TRBJ2-3; D is undetermined. V lost 6 bases, J lost 0 bases, and 22 bases lay in between. This CDR3 region has 18 residues. The germline V gene encodes CDR1 MDHEN and CDR2 SYDVKM. The CDR3 DNA reads TGTGCCAGCAGCCAACTCAATTATGTACGATATAGCACAGATACGCAGTATTTT. It encodes CASSQLNYVRYSTDTQYF.

The chain couples TRBV25-1 to TRBJ1-1; TRBD1 might be the D (5 bases). Germline assignment: CDR1 MGHDK and CDR2 SYGVNS. This CDR3 comprises 14 residues. V lost 1 base, J lost 6 bases, and 12 bases lay in between. CDR3 region: CASSESKGPSEAFF. CDR3 sequence (DNA): TGTGCCAGCAGTGAATCTAAGGGGCCGTCTGAAGCTTTCTTT.

This chain uses TRBV18 with TRBJ2-5; TRBD2 is a possible D gene (6 bases). The CDR3 loop spans 15 amino acids. The germline V gene has CDR1 KGHSH and CDR2 LQKENI. The V and J ends lost 5 bases and 6 bases respectively, with 19 bases between them. Here the CDR3 reads CASSGGSETKQTQYF. The CDR3 DNA reads as TGTGCCAGCTCAGGAGGGTCCGAGACTAAGCAGACCCAGTACTTC.

The chain links TRBV5-1 to TRBJ1-6; D perhaps matches TRBD1 (6 bases). There are 15 residues in the CDR3. The germline V and J ends were trimmed by 4 bases and 8 bases, with 16 bases remaining between them. Germline V gene sequence: CDR1 SGHRS, CDR2 YFSETQ. CDR3 bases: TGCGCCAGCAGCAGAAGACAGGATCGGGATTCACCCCTCCACTTT. This sequence encodes CASSRRQDRDSPLHF.